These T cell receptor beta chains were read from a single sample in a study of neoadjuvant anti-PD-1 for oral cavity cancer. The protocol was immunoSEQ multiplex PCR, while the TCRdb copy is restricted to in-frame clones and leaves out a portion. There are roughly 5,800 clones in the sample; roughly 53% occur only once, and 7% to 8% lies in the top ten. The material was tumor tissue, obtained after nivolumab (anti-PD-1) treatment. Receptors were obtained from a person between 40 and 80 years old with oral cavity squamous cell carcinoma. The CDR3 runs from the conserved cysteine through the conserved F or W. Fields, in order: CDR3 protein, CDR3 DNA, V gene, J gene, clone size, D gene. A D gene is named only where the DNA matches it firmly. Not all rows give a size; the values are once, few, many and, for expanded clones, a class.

CASRRGFSSYEQYF	TGTGCCAGCAGGCGGGGGTTCAGCTCCTACGAGCAGTACTTC	TRBV6-6	TRBJ2-7	-	TRBD2
CASREGAGRSNEQFF	TGTGCCAGCAGAGAGGGGGCAGGGAGGAGCAATGAGCAGTTCTTC	TRBV6-4	TRBJ2-1	once	-
CASSLVFGRAGVENEQFF	TGTGCCAGCAGCTTAGTTTTTGGTCGAGCGGGAGTAGAAAATGAGCAGTTCTTC	TRBV7-4	TRBJ2-1	-	TRBD2
CASGPGGLADRTDTQYF	TGTGCCAGCGGCCCCGGAGGACTAGCGGACCGCACAGATACGCAGTATTTT	TRBV7-9	TRBJ2-3	few	TRBD2
CASSPRGPSGNTIYF	TGTGCCAGCAGTCCCAGAGGGCCCTCTGGAAACACCATATATTTT	TRBV27	TRBJ1-3	-	-
CASSPTGGNEKLFF	TGTGCCAGCAGCCCAACAGGAGGAAATGAAAAACTGTTTTTT	TRBV11-2	TRBJ1-4	-	-
CSAVLTTDTQYF	TGCAGCGCTGTTCTAACCACAGATACGCAGTATTTT	TRBV29-1	TRBJ2-3	-	-
CASSFPGTGGYTF	TGTGCCAGCAGTTTCCCAGGGACAGGTGGCTACACCTTC	TRBV27	TRBJ1-2	-	TRBD1
CASSVRAGFVNEQFF	TGTGCCAGCAGTGTGAGGGCAGGGTTTGTGAATGAGCAGTTCTTC	TRBV6-1	TRBJ2-1	-	-
CASSQDRALSTGRNSPLHF	TGCGCCAGCAGCCAAGATCGGGCGTTATCGACAGGGAGGAATTCACCCCTCCACTTT	TRBV4-1	TRBJ1-6	-	TRBD1
CASGLVLVTGTGVTDTQYF	TGTGCTAGTGGTTTGGTACTGGTAACCGGGACAGGAGTTACAGATACGCAGTATTTT	TRBV12-5	TRBJ2-3	few	TRBD1
CASSLGRQGWKNEQFF	TGTGCCAGCAGCTTAGGAAGACAGGGGTGGAAGAATGAGCAGTTCTTC	TRBV13	TRBJ2-1	-	TRBD1
CASSPERQGRGYTF	TGTGCCAGCAGCCCGGAGCGGCAGGGGAGAGGCTACACCTTC	TRBV5-4	TRBJ1-2	few	-
CASSALPGVGFVNTEAFF	TGTGCCAGCAGTGCTCTGCCGGGAGTTGGTTTTGTGAACACTGAAGCTTTCTTT	TRBV28	TRBJ1-1	-	-
CASTIFRANSYEQYF	TGTGCCAGCACCATCTTCAGGGCCAACTCCTACGAGCAGTACTTC	TRBV28	TRBJ2-7	-	-
CASSQDLGQGHGYTF	TGTGCCAGCAGCCAAGATTTAGGACAGGGGCATGGCTACACCTTC	TRBV4-2	TRBJ1-2	few	TRBD1
CASSGGQGVDTQYF	TGTGCCAGCAGCGGGGGACAGGGTGTAGATACGCAGTATTTT	TRBV9	TRBJ2-3	few	TRBD1
CASSSKGTREQFF	TGTGCCAGCAGCTCGAAAGGTACCCGAGAGCAGTTCTTC	TRBV7-3	TRBJ2-1	-	-
CRTEEGYGYTF	TGCCGCACTGAGGAGGGCTATGGCTACACCTTC	TRBV29-1	TRBJ1-2	-	-
CASSPWQATEAFF	TGTGCCAGCAGCCCCTGGCAGGCCACTGAAGCTTTCTTT	TRBV7-8	TRBJ1-1	-	-
CASSKGDSEAFF	TGCGCCAGCAGTAAGGGGGACAGTGAAGCTTTCTTT	TRBV10-1	TRBJ1-1	-	TRBD1
CASSSGQGLGYTF	TGCGCCAGCAGTTCGGGGCAGGGACTTGGCTACACCTTC	TRBV10-2	TRBJ1-2	-	-
CASRSLDGSGAF	TGTGCCAGCAGGTCCCTGGATGGTTCCGGAGCCTTT	TRBV28	TRBJ1-5	few	-
CASSLRRGRGTDTQYF	TGTGCCAGCAGTTTAAGAAGGGGTCGAGGGACAGATACGCAGTATTTT	TRBV27	TRBJ2-3	-	-
CSATRHEQFF	TGCAGTGCGACCCGCCATGAGCAGTTCTTC	TRBV20-1	TRBJ2-1	-	-
CASSEARQAGNTIYF	TGTGCCAGCAGTGAAGCGAGACAGGCTGGAAACACCATATATTTT	TRBV2	TRBJ1-3	large	-
CASRSGANVLTF	TGTGCCAGTCGATCTGGGGCCAACGTCCTGACTTTC	TRBV19	TRBJ2-6	few	-
CASSRGGGTEAFF	TGCGCCAGCAGCCGGGGGGGAGGTACTGAAGCTTTCTTT	TRBV5-1	TRBJ1-1	-	-
CAWTTSYEQYF	TGTGCCTGGACGACTAGCTACGAGCAGTACTTC	TRBV30	TRBJ2-7	-	-
CASRQNQETQYF	TGTGCCAGCAGGCAGAACCAAGAGACCCAGTACTTC	TRBV2	TRBJ2-5	-	-
CASSQERGITDTQYF	TGTGCCAGCAGCCAAGAGCGGGGGATCACAGATACGCAGTATTTT	TRBV14	TRBJ2-3	-	TRBD2
CASSSGDGYGYTF	TGTGCCAGTAGTTCAGGGGATGGCTATGGCTACACCTTC	TRBV19	TRBJ1-2	few	-
CASSDSKRRPSAGANVLTF	TGTGCCAGCAGTGACTCGAAGAGGAGGCCTAGTGCTGGGGCCAACGTCCTGACTTTC	TRBV6-4	TRBJ2-6	-	-
CASSSVGRLNNEQFF	TGTGCCAGCAGCTCAGTGGGCCGTCTTAACAATGAGCAGTTCTTC	TRBV11-2	TRBJ2-1	-	-
CASSLRGYGNTEAFF	TGCGCCAGCAGCTTGCGGGGATATGGGAACACTGAAGCTTTCTTT	TRBV5-1	TRBJ1-1	-	-
CASSRGTSGANEQFF	TGTGCCAGCAGCCGCGGGACTAGCGGCGCCAATGAGCAGTTCTTC	TRBV11-3	TRBJ2-1	-	TRBD2
CASSQVKTTQETQYF	TGCGCCAGCAGCCAAGTAAAAACAACCCAAGAGACCCAGTACTTC	TRBV4-1	TRBJ2-5	-	-
CASSPVQRENNEQFF	TGTGCCAGCTCACCGGTCCAGCGGGAGAACAATGAGCAGTTCTTC	TRBV18	TRBJ2-1	few	TRBD2
CASREFVGELFF	TGTGCCAGCCGTGAGTTTGTCGGGGAGCTGTTTTTT	TRBV7-9	TRBJ2-2	-	-
CASSIAKRAYNEQFF	TGTGCCAGTAGTATAGCTAAGCGAGCATACAATGAGCAGTTCTTC	TRBV19	TRBJ2-1	-	-
CASSSPGQAYYNEQFF	TGTGCCAGCAGCTCCCCTGGACAGGCCTACTACAATGAGCAGTTCTTC	TRBV27	TRBJ2-1	few	TRBD1
CAWSVQGFNQPQHF	TGTGCCTGGAGTGTACAAGGGTTTAATCAGCCCCAGCATTTT	TRBV30	TRBJ1-5	few	-
CASSIQLANTGELFF	TGCGCCAGCAGTATACAGCTCGCGAACACCGGGGAGCTGTTTTTT	TRBV5-1	TRBJ2-2	once	-
CASSLGTSANYGYTF	TGCGCCAGCAGCTTGGGGACGTCAGCTAACTATGGCTACACCTTC	TRBV5-1	TRBJ1-2	-	-
CASSAGTRSYYEQYF	TGTGCCAGCAGCGCCGGGACTAGGTCTTACTACGAGCAGTACTTC	TRBV2	TRBJ2-7	few	TRBD2
CASSLEAGPYGYTF	TGTGCCAGCAGCTTAGAAGCCGGACCCTATGGCTACACCTTC	TRBV7-2	TRBJ1-2	-	-
CASSVVDRDGYTF	TGTGCCAGCAGCGTAGTCGACAGGGATGGCTACACCTTC	TRBV9	TRBJ1-2	-	TRBD1
CASSPLAIGFSEQYF	TGTGCCAGCAGCCCTTTAGCGATTGGGTTTAGTGAGCAGTACTTC	TRBV11-2	TRBJ2-7	few	-
CASSEVLAGYNEQFF	TGTGCCAGCAGTGAAGTACTAGCGGGTTACAATGAGCAGTTCTTC	TRBV6-4	TRBJ2-1	-	TRBD2
CASRPQAGNTSPLHF	TGTGCCAGTAGACCCCAGGCAGGGAATACTTCACCCCTCCACTTT	TRBV19	TRBJ1-6	-	-
CASSWGETRRAYYNEQFF	TGTGCCAGCAGCTGGGGGGAGACTAGAAGGGCGTACTACAATGAGCAGTTCTTC	TRBV5-6	TRBJ2-1	-	-
CASSLEADRGHGYTF	TGTGCCAGCAGCTTAGAAGCCGACAGGGGTCATGGCTACACCTTC	TRBV7-9	TRBJ1-2	-	TRBD1
CASSEVLLALRETQYF	TGTGCCAGCAGTGAGGTTCTCCTTGCCCTGAGAGAGACCCAGTACTTC	TRBV2	TRBJ2-5	-	-